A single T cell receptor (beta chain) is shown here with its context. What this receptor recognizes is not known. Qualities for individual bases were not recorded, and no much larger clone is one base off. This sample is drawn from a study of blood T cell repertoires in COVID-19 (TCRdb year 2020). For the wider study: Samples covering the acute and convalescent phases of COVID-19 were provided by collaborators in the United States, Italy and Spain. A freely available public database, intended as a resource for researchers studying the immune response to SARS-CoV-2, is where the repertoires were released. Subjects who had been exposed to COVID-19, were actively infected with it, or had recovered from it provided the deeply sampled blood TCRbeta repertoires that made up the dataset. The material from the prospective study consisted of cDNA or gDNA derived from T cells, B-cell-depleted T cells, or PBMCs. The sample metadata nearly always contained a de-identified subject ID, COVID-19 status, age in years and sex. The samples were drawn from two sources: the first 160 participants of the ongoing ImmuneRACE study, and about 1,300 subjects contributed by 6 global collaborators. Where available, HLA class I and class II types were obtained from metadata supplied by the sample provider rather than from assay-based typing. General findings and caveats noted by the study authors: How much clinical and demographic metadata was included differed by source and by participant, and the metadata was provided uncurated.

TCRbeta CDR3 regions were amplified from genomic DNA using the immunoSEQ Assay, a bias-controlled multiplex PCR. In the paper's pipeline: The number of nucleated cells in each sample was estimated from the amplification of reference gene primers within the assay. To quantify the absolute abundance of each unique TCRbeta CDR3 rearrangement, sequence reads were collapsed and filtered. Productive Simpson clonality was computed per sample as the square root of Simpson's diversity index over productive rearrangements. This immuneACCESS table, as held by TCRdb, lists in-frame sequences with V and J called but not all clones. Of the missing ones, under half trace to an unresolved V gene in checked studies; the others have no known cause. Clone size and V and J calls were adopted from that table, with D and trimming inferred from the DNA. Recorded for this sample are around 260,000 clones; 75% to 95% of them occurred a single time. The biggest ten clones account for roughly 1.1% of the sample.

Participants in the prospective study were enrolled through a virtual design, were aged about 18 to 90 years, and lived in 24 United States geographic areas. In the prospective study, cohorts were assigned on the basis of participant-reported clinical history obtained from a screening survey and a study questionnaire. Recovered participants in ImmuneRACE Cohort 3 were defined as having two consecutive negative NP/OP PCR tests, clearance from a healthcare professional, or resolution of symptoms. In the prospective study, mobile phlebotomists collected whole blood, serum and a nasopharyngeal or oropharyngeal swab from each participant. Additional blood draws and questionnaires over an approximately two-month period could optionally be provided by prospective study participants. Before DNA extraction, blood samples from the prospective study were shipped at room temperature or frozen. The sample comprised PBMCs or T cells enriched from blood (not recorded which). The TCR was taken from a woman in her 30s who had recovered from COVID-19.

The DNA is TGTGCCAGTAGTGGACAAGGGGTTGGGACTGAAGCTTTCTTT. This yields the protein CASSGQGVGTEAFF. This sequence uses TRBV19 and TRBJ1-1; the D region possibly corresponds to TRBD1 (5 bases align). The CDR3 starts with the cysteine, ends with the phenylalanine, and has 14 residues. Left in the record is the CDR3 DNA by itself, 42 bases read in frame from the first base. The CDR1 and CDR2 encoded by the germline V gene (reference sequence) are LNHDA and SQIVND. V lost 5 bases and J lost 5 bases; the stretch between them is 15 bases long.